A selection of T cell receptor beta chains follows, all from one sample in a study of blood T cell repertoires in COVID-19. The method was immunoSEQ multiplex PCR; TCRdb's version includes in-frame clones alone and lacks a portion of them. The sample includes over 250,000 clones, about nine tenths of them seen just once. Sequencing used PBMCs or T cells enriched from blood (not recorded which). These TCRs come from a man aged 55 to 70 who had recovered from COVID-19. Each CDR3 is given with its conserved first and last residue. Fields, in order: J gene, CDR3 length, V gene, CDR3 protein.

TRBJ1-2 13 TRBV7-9 CASSLAQGHGYTF
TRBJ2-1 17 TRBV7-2 CASSLAPGAGRETEQFF
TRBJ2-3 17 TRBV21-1 CASSNETYGVATDTQYF
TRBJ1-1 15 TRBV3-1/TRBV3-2 CASSQGTGMNTEAFF
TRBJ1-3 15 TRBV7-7 CASSSDRGGGNTIYF
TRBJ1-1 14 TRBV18 CASSPTGGGTEAFF
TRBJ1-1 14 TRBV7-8 CASSFRRGGSGAFF
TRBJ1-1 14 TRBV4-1 CASSLLGGNTEAFF
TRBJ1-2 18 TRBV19 CASSIGVMGTGFNYGYTF
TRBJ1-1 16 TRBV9 CASSTDRDRGDTEAFF
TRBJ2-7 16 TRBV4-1 CASSRVTGTGRYEQYF